This T cell receptor (beta chain) stems from a study of liver allograft versus peripheral blood T cells (dated by TCRdb to the early 2020s). About the investigation overall: The study compared T cell receptor repertoires found within transplanted livers against repertoires in the peripheral blood of liver transplant recipients.

Via the germline V gene, CDR1 is MNHEY and CDR2 SVGAGI. CDR3 length: 14 amino acids, cysteine to phenylalanine. CDR3 DNA is the only sequence kept; it has 42 bases, read in frame from the first base. Cut back by 4 bases and 1 base, the V and J ends lie 11 bases apart. This clonotype counts as medium-sized (0.01 to 0.1%). No cognate antigen has been identified for it. No base-level quality is on record; no much larger clone is a single base apart. What the research found in general, with its limitations: T cell receptor repertoires inside liver allografts were reported to differ from those detected in peripheral blood.

TCRdb records Illumina MiSeq as the sequencer. The raw public reads went through TCRdb reprocessing: fastp at Q25, MiXCR clone calling, in-frame beta chains kept. Duplicate CDR3 protein sequences are folded into a single record with the most common DNA and genes. In all, the sample holds about 16,000 distinct CDR3 sequences, and around 23% of those were seen once. The ten largest clones capture about 13% of the sample. This TCR came from a human patient who had a liver transplant. After a transplant, some T cells may have been passed on by the graft donor. This chain joins TRBV6-5 to TRBJ2-7, with TRBD1 perhaps the D gene, on 6 matching bases. The sequence in DNA is TGTGCCAGCAGTTCGTACAGGGATTCCTACGAGCAGTACTTC. Translated, this gives CASSSYRDSYEQYF.